This entry lists 9 T cell receptor beta chains sequenced from one sample in a study of OX40 agonist ivuxolimab in advanced cancers. Libraries were made using the immunoSEQ multiplex PCR assay. TCRdb took over this immuneACCESS table, retaining in-frame rearrangements with V and J assigned. Such tables are incomplete; in checked studies, under half of the missing clones stem from an unresolved V gene, and the remainder is unexplained. The sample data list just under 35,000 clones, and 92% of these were observed just once. About 33% of the sample is in the top ten clones. The source material was CD4+ or CD8+ T cells sorted from blood, sampled in a trial of the OX40 agonist ivuxolimab. These receptors all stem from an adult with an advanced solid tumor such as melanoma, head and neck, liver or kidney cancer.

The chain joins TRBV27 to TRBJ2-5, with a weak D call TRBD2 (5 bases). This CDR3 spans 15 amino acids. V was shortened by 6 bases and J by 1 base, with 15 bases between the two germline ends. Germline V CDR1 and CDR2: MNHEY, SMNVEV (reference sequence). DNA of the CDR3: TGTGCCAGCAGAACCCGCACTAGGACCCAAGAGACCCAGTACTTC. As protein: CASRTRTRTQETQYF.

This clone was recorded only once. The chain's CDR3 is CASSPRGNSGRPRLVSETQYF. The CDR3 nucleotides read TGTGCCAGCAGCCCCCGGGGGAATAGCGGGAGACCGAGGCTCGTGTCGGAGACCCAGTACTTC. The V call is TRBV21-1, the J call TRBJ2-5; the tabulated D call, TRBD2, remains unverified against the DNA. TRBV21-1 is tagged as a pseudogene. The CDR3 runs 21 residues.

V is TRBV6-5 and J is TRBJ2-7; the D is unclear. This CDR3 region has 12 residues. With 2 bases removed from V and 5 bases from J, the gap between germline ends came to 7 bases. In germline, CDR1 is MNHEY, CDR2 SVGAGI. This CDR3 reads CASSYGIHEQYF. The CDR3 DNA reads as TGTGCCAGCAGTTACGGAATCCACGAGCAGTACTTC.

The chain has TRBV21-1 and TRBJ2-6; the table's D call, TRBD1, has no DNA check behind it. TRBV21-1 corresponds to a pseudogene. This CDR3 spans 18 amino acids. The DNA for the CDR3 is TGTGCCAGCAGCTCCTGGGACAGGGGGCGTTCTGGGGCCAACGTCCTGACTTTC. Residues: CASSSWDRGRSGANVLTF.

This clone was recorded only once. The V and J genes are TRBV28 and TRBJ2-2; no clear D gene. This CDR3 has 14 amino acids. Germline V gene data show CDR1 as MDHEN and CDR2 as SYDVKM. The ends were cut back, 5 bases at V and 3 bases at J, with 10 bases in the middle. CDR3 in DNA: TGTGCCAGCAGTATCGGGCCTTACACCGGGGAGCTGTTTTTT. Translation: CASSIGPYTGELFF. The variable domain in full, with the rest retrieved from reference TRBV28 and TRBJ2-2, is DVKVTQSSRYLVKRTGEKVFLECVQDMDHENMFWYRQDPGLGLRLIYFSYDVKMKEKGDIPEGYSVSREKKERFSLILESASTNQTSMYLCASSIGPYTGELFFGEGSRLTVL.

This chain links TRBV6-5 with TRBJ2-5; 10 bases match TRBD2. After removal of 4 bases from V and 2 bases from J, the junction contained 1 base not matched to a gene. Germline values: CDR1 MNHEY, CDR2 SVGAGI. The CDR3 consists of 14 residues. The CDR3 DNA is TGTGCCAGCAGTTCACTAGCGGGGCAAGAGACCCAGTACTTC. As protein: CASSSLAGQETQYF.

The V and J genes are TRBV10-1 and TRBJ2-4, with D maybe TRBD1 (6 bases). CDR3 length equals 13 residues. Germline assignment: CDR1 WNHNN and CDR2 SYGVQD (reference sequence). Trimming removed 8 bases from V and 4 bases from J, with 12 bases in between. CDR3 protein: CASPGTPKNIQYF. CDR3 DNA sequence: TGCGCCAGCCCCGGGACACCTAAAAACATTCAGTACTTC.

The chain has TRBV29-1 and TRBJ2-6; D is unresolved. The CDR3 has 14 amino acids. Germline lookup yields CDR1 SQVTM and CDR2 ANQGSEA. The V and J ends lost 3 bases and 1 base respectively, with 7 bases between them. CDR3 nucleotide sequence: TGCAGCGTTGACGGATCTTCTGGGGCCAACGTCCTGACTTTC. Protein product: CSVDGSSGANVLTF.

This chain joins TRBV19 and TRBJ1-5; 7 bases map to TRBD1. Looked up from germline, CDR1 is LNHDA and CDR2 is SQIVND (reference sequence). This CDR3 has 13 amino acids. Trimming took 11 bases from V and 7 from J; bases not matched to a gene: 11. The CDR3 bases are TGTGCCGTCCAAAGGGGGCCGGACCAGCCCCAGCATTTT. Protein sequence: CAVQRGPDQPQHF.